This is a list of T cell receptor beta chains from one sample in a study of cytotoxic CD8 clonotypes in ibrutinib-treated CLL. Libraries were prepared by immunoSEQ multiplex PCR; TCRdb keeps only in-frame clonotypes and omits some of them. The top ten hold approximately 44% of the sample, which has about 5,500 clones, 68% seen once. Sequencing used PBMCs, obtained before ibrutinib treatment. These receptors all stem from a human donor with chronic lymphocytic leukemia. CDR3s include the opening cysteine and the closing phenylalanine or tryptophan. D genes are given only for firm matches. For some rows the clone size is stated as once, few or many, or as a class when expanded; others skip it.

d_call j_call v_call clone_size cdr3_aa cdr3_nt
TRBD2 TRBJ2-1 TRBV7-9 - CASSPRLAGGFEQFF TGTGCCAGCAGCCCGCGACTAGCGGGGGGCTTTGAGCAGTTCTTC
- TRBJ2-3 TRBV10-1 - CASSESYREENTDTQYF TGCGCCAGCAGTGAGTCGTACAGGGAGGAGAACACAGATACGCAGTATTTT
TRBD2 TRBJ2-2 TRBV5-1 - CASSSSGGATGELFF TGCGCCAGCAGCTCTAGCGGGGGGGCCACCGGGGAGCTGTTTTTT
- TRBJ2-5 TRBV11-2 - CASSLSPGQETQYF TGTGCCAGCAGCTTAAGTCCGGGACAAGAGACCCAGTACTTC
- TRBJ2-2 TRBV27 - CASGFITGELFF TGTGCCAGCGGCTTTATTACCGGGGAGCTGTTTTTT
TRBD1 TRBJ2-1 TRBV7-9 few CASGTGTGGNEQFF TGTGCCTCCGGTACCGGGACAGGGGGAAATGAGCAGTTCTTC
TRBD1 TRBJ1-4 TRBV13 - CASSLGQPPKKLFF TGTGCCAGCAGTTTGGGACAGCCGCCAAAAAAACTGTTTTTT
- TRBJ2-2 TRBV9 - CASSEDGDTGELFF TGTGCCAGCAGCGAGGACGGGGACACCGGGGAGCTGTTTTTT
- TRBJ2-1 TRBV11-3 - CASSLGSWGQAHEQFF TGTGCCAGCAGCTTAGGATCGTGGGGACAAGCACATGAGCAGTTCTTC
- TRBJ1-5 TRBV30 - CAWGGQYSNQPQHF TGTGCCTGGGGAGGACAGTATAGCAATCAGCCCCAGCATTTT
TRBD1 TRBJ2-1 TRBV5-6 - CASSLGTGRSYNEQFF TGTGCCAGCAGCCTAGGGACAGGGCGCTCCTACAATGAGCAGTTCTTC